The 22 T cell receptor beta chains presented below share a single source sample, sequenced in a study of T cell responses to AZD1222 COVID-19 vaccine. The assay was immunoSEQ multiplex PCR, and TCRdb's table has in-frame clones only and misses some. The sample includes about 140,000 clones, approximately 90% of them seen just once. Sequenced here: peripheral blood, sampled 28 days after the second AZD1222 dose. These receptors all come from an adult who received the AZD1222 COVID-19 vaccine.

The chain combines TRBV5-4 with TRBJ2-5, with D hard to call. The V end lost 4 bases, the J end lost 1 base, and 11 bases lay between the germline ends. Germline-derived CDR1 and CDR2 are SGHNT and YYREEE (reference sequence). The CDR3 totals 14 residues. The DNA of the CDR3 is TGTGCCAGCAGCCCGGGCGGCAGCCAAGAGACCCAGTACTTC. Its translation is CASSPGGSQETQYF.

The V and J genes are TRBV7-2 and TRBJ1-6, with D uncertain. The CDR3 is made up of 15 amino acids. Germline assignment: CDR1 SGHTA and CDR2 FQGNSA. V was pared by 6 bases and J by 1 base, with 10 bases between. CDR3 region: CASSLAGSYNSPLHF. Written as DNA, the CDR3 is TGTGCCAGCAGTCTAGCAGGATCCTATAATTCACCCCTCCACTTT.

This clone was observed once. The V call is TRBV5-1, the J call TRBJ1-2; no firm D call. The germline V and J ends were trimmed by 1 base and 6 bases, with 13 bases remaining between them. The CDR3 sequence is 14 residues long. CDR1 is SGHRS, CDR2 YFSETQ, per germline. CDR3 amino acids: CASSLILEQDGYTF. CDR3 nucleotides: TGCGCCAGCAGCTTGATCTTGGAGCAGGATGGCTACACCTTC.

Points on this clone: At one boundary the junction diverges from the germline segment, which might be a read error. This chain uses TRBV7-7 with TRBJ2-3; 12 bases agree with TRBD2. Germline CDR1 SSHAT, CDR2 FNYEAQ (reference sequence). This CDR3 is 14 amino acids long. CDR3 coding DNA: TGTGCTAGCAGCCCTAGCGGGGGGGCAGATACGCAGTATTTT. Translation: CASSPSGGADTQYF.

This sequence joins TRBV7-3 and TRBJ2-1; D unclear. This CDR3 spans 13 amino acids. Germline V gene data show CDR1 as SGHTA and CDR2 as FQGTGA. Trimming stripped 3 bases from V and 3 bases from J, with 6 bases between. The CDR3 region is CASSFGYYNEQFF. CDR3 sequence (DNA): TGTGCCAGCAGCTTTGGATACTACAATGAGCAGTTCTTC.

J is TRBJ1-5 and V is TRBV4-1; TRBD1 aligns across 7 bases. Germline CDR1 is MGHRA and CDR2 is YSYEKL. V lost 3 bases and J lost 9; bases outside the gene matches: 14. The CDR3 sequence is 16 residues long. CDR3 residues: CASSHLGDSLRRPQHF. CDR3 nucleotides: TGCGCCAGCAGCCACCTGGGGGACAGCCTTCGACGGCCCCAGCATTTT.

This clone was observed many times. CDR3 in DNA: TGTGCCAGTAGTGGGCTTAGAGGGGAACGGTACGAGCAGTACTTC. Translated: CASSGLRGERYEQYF. V usage is TRBV19 and J usage is TRBJ2-7, with D perhaps matching TRBD1 or TRBD2 (5 bases each). The CDR3 contains 15 residues. V was cut by 5 bases and J by 4 bases, with 18 bases left in between. Germline loops: CDR1 LNHDA, CDR2 SQIVND (reference sequence).

The rearrangement joins TRBV7-2 to TRBJ1-1, with 8 nucleotides matching TRBD1. The V gene end was trimmed by 5 bases and the J gene end by 0 bases; junction bases not matched to a gene: 8. The CDR3 has 16 amino acids. CDR1 is SGHTA and CDR2 is FQGNSA in the germline V gene. In DNA, the CDR3 is TGTGCCAGCAGCATTCGACAGGGGCTATTGAACACTGAAGCTTTCTTT. Its translation is CASSIRQGLLNTEAFF.

The V gene is TRBV7-8, the J gene TRBJ2-5; no clear D. The CDR3 consists of 12 residues. V was cut by 5 bases and J by 3 bases, with 7 bases left in between. Germline V gives CDR1 SGHVS, CDR2 FQNEAQ. DNA of the CDR3: TGTGCCAGCAGCCCCTACGAAGAGACCCAGTACTTC. Encoded protein: CASSPYEETQYF. Variable domain in full (rest from reference TRBV7-8 and TRBJ2-5): GAGVSQSPRYKVAKRGQDVALRCDPISGHVSLFWYQQALGQGPEFLTYFQNEAQLDKSGLPSDRFFAERPEGSVSTLKIQRTQQEDSAVYLCASSPYEETQYFGPGTRLLVL.

The V call is TRBV3-1 (or the pseudogene TRBV3-2), the J call TRBJ1-5, with D tentatively TRBD1 (6 bases). V was clipped by 5 bases and J by 3 bases, with 11 bases between them. The V gene's germline CDR1 is LGHDT and CDR2 YNNKEL (reference sequence). This CDR3 region has 14 residues. CDR3 region: CASSIDRNNQPQHF. CDR3 nucleotide sequence: TGTGCCAGCAGCATAGACAGGAACAATCAGCCCCAGCATTTT.

This chain links TRBV5-5 with TRBJ1-5; 7 bases agree with TRBD1. V gave up 3 bases and J gave up 7 bases; unmatched junction bases: 10. From germline, CDR1 is SGHKS and CDR2 YYEKEE (reference sequence). The CDR3 is made up of 15 amino acids. The CDR3 reads CASSWGQSPGQPQHF. CDR3 nucleotides: TGTGCCAGCAGCTGGGGACAGTCCCCCGGCCAGCCCCAGCATTTT.

The V and J genes are TRBV25-1 and TRBJ1-2; D remains unclear. CDR3 length: 13 amino acids. With 7 bases removed from V and 2 bases from J, the gap between germline ends came to 11 bases. CDR1 is MGHDK and CDR2 is SYGVNS in the germline V gene. The CDR3 nucleotides read TGTGCCAGCACCAATCGTGGAAACTATGGCTACACCTTC. Amino acids: CASTNRGNYGYTF.

The chain joins TRBV28 to TRBJ1-5, with TRBD1 as a possible D gene (5 bases). The CDR3 has 17 amino acids. V lost 4 bases to trimming and J lost 4 bases, with 20 bases between them. Germline CDR1 MDHEN, CDR2 SYDVKM. The CDR3 here is CASSSPGWGGLNQPQHF. The CDR3 region has the DNA TGTGCCAGCAGTTCCCCGGGCTGGGGGGGTTTAAATCAGCCCCAGCATTTT.

The chain carries TRBV20-1 and TRBJ1-4; tentatively, D is TRBD1 (6 bases). The CDR3 has 15 residues. V was trimmed by 3 bases and J by 8 bases, leaving 19 bases between them. Germline CDR1 DFQATT, CDR2 SNEGSKA (reference sequence). The CDR3 reads CSASNPWGLGEKLFF. CDR3 bases: TGCAGTGCTAGTAACCCTTGGGGGCTGGGGGAAAAACTGTTTTTT.

The V and J genes are TRBV28 and TRBJ2-7; 8 nucleotides match TRBD1. Germline-derived CDR1 and CDR2 are MDHEN and SYDVKM. This CDR3 region has 15 residues. Trimming at V came to 6 bases and at J to 2 bases, leaving 9 bases not matched to a gene. The chain's CDR3 is CASRNGGTGAYEQYF. For the CDR3, the DNA is TGTGCCAGCAGAAACGGAGGGACAGGCGCCTACGAGCAGTACTTC. Together with reference TRBV28 and TRBJ2-7, the CDR3 gives the full variable domain: DVKVTQSSRYLVKRTGEKVFLECVQDMDHENMFWYRQDPGLGLRLIYFSYDVKMKEKGDIPEGYSVSREKKERFSLILESASTNQTSMYLCASRNGGTGAYEQYFGPGTRLTVT.

This clone was counted once. This chain connects TRBV10-1 to TRBJ2-5, with 7 bases aligning to TRBD1. Germline CDR1 reads WNHNN; CDR2 reads SYGVQD (reference sequence). The CDR3 length is 14 residues. V dropped 2 bases and J dropped 6; count of bases not matched to a gene: 6. For the CDR3, the DNA is TGCGCCAGCAGTGAGAGTGGACAGGCGAAGACCCAGTACTTC. Encoded protein: CASSESGQAKTQYF.

V gene TRBV5-1 combines with J gene TRBJ2-7, with D possibly being TRBD1 or TRBD2 (6 bases each). CDR3 length equals 13 residues. Trimming stripped 3 bases from V and 6 bases from J, with 13 bases between. The V gene's germline CDR1 is SGHRS and CDR2 YFSETQ. DNA of the CDR3: TGCGCCAGCAGCTGGAGACAGGAGGGCGAGCAGTACTTC. This translates into CASSWRQEGEQYF.

The chain uses TRBV18 and TRBJ1-2, with D unresolved. CDR3 size: 14 residues. Between the trimmed V and J ends, which lost 2 bases and 2 bases, there was a span of 9 bases. Germline CDR1 is KGHSH and CDR2 is LQKENI. CDR3 region: CASSPGERNYGYTF. The CDR3 DNA reads TGTGCCAGCTCACCAGGCGAAAGGAACTATGGCTACACCTTC.

V is TRBV20-1 and J is TRBJ2-7; perhaps TRBD2 as D (5 bases). Trimming took 3 bases from V and 7 from J, leaving 22 bases between them. The CDR3 is made up of 15 amino acids. CDR1 is DFQATT, CDR2 SNEGSKA, per germline (reference sequence). The chain's CDR3 is CSASSPLGGGVEQYF. The CDR3 DNA reads TGCAGTGCTAGTAGCCCCCTCGGCGGAGGTGTAGAGCAGTACTTC.

The rearrangement uses TRBV5-4 and TRBJ2-5; tentatively, D is TRBD1 (6 bases). Per the germline V gene, CDR1 is SGHNT and CDR2 is YYREEE (reference sequence). The CDR3 covers 14 residues. V gave up 3 bases and J gave up 4 bases, with 13 bases separating them. The chain's CDR3 is CASSSSGQLETQYF. The CDR3 coding sequence is TGTGCCAGCAGCTCCTCCGGACAGCTAGAGACCCAGTACTTC.

The chain links TRBV25-1 to TRBJ2-2, with D unresolved. Deletions cut 8 bases from V and 5 bases from J, with 6 bases between. This CDR3 has 11 residues. Germline V gene lookup returns CDR1 MGHDK and CDR2 SYGVNS. The CDR3 DNA reads TGTGCCAGCCAAAGGACCGGGGAGCTGTTTTTT. Translated, it gives CASQRTGELFF.

This sequence joins TRBV28 and TRBJ2-1; D is perhaps TRBD1 or TRBD2 (5 bases each). The V end lost 5 bases, the J end lost 6 bases, and 14 bases lay between the germline ends. The CDR3 loop spans 14 amino acids. Germline CDR1 and CDR2: MDHEN and SYDVKM. The CDR3 region is CASSAAGRANEQFF. The DNA for the CDR3 is TGTGCCAGCAGTGCGGCGGGCAGGGCCAATGAGCAGTTCTTC. The variable domain in full, completed from reference TRBV28 and TRBJ2-1, reads DVKVTQSSRYLVKRTGEKVFLECVQDMDHENMFWYRQDPGLGLRLIYFSYDVKMKEKGDIPEGYSVSREKKERFSLILESASTNQTSMYLCASSAAGRANEQFFGPGTRLTVL.